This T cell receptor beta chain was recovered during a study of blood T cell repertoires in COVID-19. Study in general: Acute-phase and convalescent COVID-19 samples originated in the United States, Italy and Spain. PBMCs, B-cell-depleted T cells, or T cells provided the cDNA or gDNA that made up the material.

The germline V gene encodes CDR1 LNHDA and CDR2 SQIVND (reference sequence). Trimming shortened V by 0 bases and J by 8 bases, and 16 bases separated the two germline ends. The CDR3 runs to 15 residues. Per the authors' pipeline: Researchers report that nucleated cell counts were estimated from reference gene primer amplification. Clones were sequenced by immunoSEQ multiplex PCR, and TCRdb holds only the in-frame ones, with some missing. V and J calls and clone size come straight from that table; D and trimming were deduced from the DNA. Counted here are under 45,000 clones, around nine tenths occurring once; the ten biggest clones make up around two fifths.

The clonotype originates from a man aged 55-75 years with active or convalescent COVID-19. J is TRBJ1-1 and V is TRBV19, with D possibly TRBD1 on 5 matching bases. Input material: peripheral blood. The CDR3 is CASSIDPRPKGEAFF. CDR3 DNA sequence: TGTGCCAGTAGTATAGATCCCCGGCCTAAGGGGGAAGCTTTCTTT.